This TCR beta chain was observed in a study of beta chain features in type 1 diabetes. This clone was observed a few times. Its antigen is currently unknown. Trimming left V 7 bases short and J 6 bases short, with 14 bases between. Germline values: CDR1 MNHEY, CDR2 SVGAGI. This CDR3 is 13 amino acids long. Every isolated RNA sample was fully reverse transcribed, so sequencing captured expressed TCRB transcripts. Clones were sequenced by immunoSEQ multiplex PCR, and TCRdb holds only the in-frame ones, with some missing. The sample lists approximately 150,000 clones; about 9.4% were seen once. Points from the study as a whole: It was among patients, rather than healthy donors, that naive, central memory and Treg TCRB repertoires appeared more similar. Fewer insertions but more deletions were seen at VDJ junctions in type 1 diabetes patients. PCR might favor shorter templates, but any such skew would affect patients and controls equally.

The purity of all sorted populations exceeded 95%. The receptor comes from a man aged 18 to 30 in good health. The V and J genes are TRBV6-5 and TRBJ2-3, with D perhaps matching TRBD1 (6 bases). Material for sequencing was naive CD4+ T cells from blood. CDR3 in amino acids: CASKGQSGDTQYF. DNA of the CDR3: TGTGCCAGCAAAGGACAGTCCGGGGATACGCAGTATTTT.